The 17 T cell receptor beta chains presented below share a single source sample, sequenced in a study of blood T cell repertoires in COVID-19. This table comes from immunoSEQ multiplex PCR, and its TCRdb copy is limited to in-frame clones, with some not included. This sample has roughly 250,000 clones; roughly 83% occur once, and the top ten carry about 9.5%. The sample comprised peripheral blood. The receptors stem from a woman of 80 years or more with acute or convalescent COVID-19.

The chain uses TRBV29-1 and TRBJ2-7; D is possibly TRBD1 (5 bases). Between the trimmed V and J ends, which lost 7 bases and 0 bases, there was a span of 16 bases. Germline V gene data show CDR1 as SQVTM and CDR2 as ANQGSEA. This CDR3 contains 14 residues. The CDR3 region has the DNA TGCAGCGCCTCTGACGGACAAAGCTCCTACGAGCAGTACTTC. It specifies CSASDGQSSYEQYF.

V gene TRBV28 combines with J gene TRBJ2-7; D not resolved. The germline CDR1 and CDR2 sequences are MDHEN and SYDVKM. The V end was cut by 4 bases, the J end by 0 bases, with 10 bases between. This CDR3 has 14 residues. CDR3 in amino acids: CASSYSTSSYEQYF. The CDR3 bases are TGTGCCAGCAGTTACTCCACGAGCTCCTACGAGCAGTACTTC.

The chain couples TRBV7-8 to TRBJ1-2; 9 bases align to TRBD1. The V gene end was trimmed by 4 bases and the J gene end by 4 bases; junction bases not matched to a gene: 10. Germline CDR1 reads SGHVS; CDR2 reads FQNEAQ. The CDR3 loop spans 16 amino acids. DNA of the CDR3: TGTGCCAGCAGCTCCAGAAAAGGACAGGGGACCTATGGCTACACCTTC. It encodes CASSSRKGQGTYGYTF.

The chain recombines TRBV12-3 or TRBV12-4 with TRBJ1-1; TRBD1 matches 7 bases. Unmatched junction bases numbered 7, after V lost 6 bases and J lost 6 bases. The CDR3 has 13 residues. The DNA for the CDR3 is TGTGCCAGCAGCGGACAGGTCTTTTCTGAAGCTTTCTTT. It specifies CASSGQVFSEAFF.

In this sample, this clone turned up a few times. The rearrangement links TRBV5-6 to TRBJ1-2; 8 nucleotides align to TRBD1. Germline CDR1 and CDR2: SGHDT and YYEEEE. The V and J ends lost 4 bases and 7 bases, in that order; junction bases with no gene match: 6. This CDR3 has 13 amino acids. CDR3 sequence: CASSPTGASGYTF. The CDR3 bases are TGTGCCAGCAGCCCGACAGGGGCCTCTGGCTACACCTTC.

This chain links TRBV7-2 with TRBJ2-1, with 10 bases identical to TRBD2. The CDR3 covers 15 residues. Germline-derived CDR1 and CDR2 are SGHTA and FQGNSA. V lost 5 bases and J lost 5; bases outside the gene matches: 6. This CDR3 is CASSPKRGGDNEQFF. The CDR3 DNA reads as TGTGCCAGCAGCCCAAAGCGGGGGGGAGACAATGAGCAGTTCTTC.

This clone has a handful of counts. The chain links TRBV2 to TRBJ1-2; 11 nucleotides align to TRBD1. Germline V gives CDR1 SNHLY, CDR2 FYNNEI. Germline trimming cut 6 bases from V and 3 bases from J; bases unmatched to any gene: 6. The CDR3 contains 15 residues. The CDR3 DNA is TGTGCCAGCAGCCGGACAGGGGGCATGGACTATGGCTACACCTTC. This sequence encodes CASSRTGGMDYGYTF.

The chain has TRBV3-1 (or the pseudogene TRBV3-2) and TRBJ1-2; 7 bases agree with TRBD1. The CDR3 loop spans 14 amino acids. The trim removed 1 base at V and 5 bases at J, leaving 4 bases unmatched. CDR1 and CDR2 (germline): LGHDT, YNNKEL (reference sequence). The DNA for the CDR3 is TGTGCCAGCAGCCAAGCGGACAGGAAATATGGCTACACCTTC. Amino acid sequence: CASSQADRKYGYTF.

This clone has a single count. This rearrangement joins TRBV19 to TRBJ1-5, with a tentative D call TRBD1 (5 bases). CDR3 length: 12 residues. Germline CDR1 reads LNHDA; CDR2 reads SQIVND (reference sequence). V gave up 3 bases and J gave up 6 bases, with 6 bases separating them. The CDR3 DNA reads as TGTGCCAGTAGTATCAGGGTTCAGCCCCAGCATTTT. The encoded protein is CASSIRVQPQHF.

V usage is TRBV5-6 and J usage is TRBJ1-2; 8 bases align to TRBD1. V trimming: 4 bases; J trimming: 2 bases; junction bases outside the gene matches: 10. The length of the CDR3 is 16 residues. Per germline, CDR1 SGHDT and CDR2 YYEEEE. CDR3 protein: CASSGRTGTLNYGYTF. The CDR3 region has the DNA TGTGCCAGCAGCGGTAGGACAGGGACGCTAAACTATGGCTACACCTTC.

This clone occurred once. The chain joins TRBV2 to TRBJ2-1; no reliable D call. The germline CDR1 and CDR2 sequences are SNHLY and FYNNEI. The length of the CDR3 is 15 residues. V was clipped by 5 bases and J by 4 bases, with 15 bases between them. The CDR3 loop is CASSLRWADYNEQFF. The CDR3 DNA is TGTGCCAGCAGTCTCAGATGGGCAGATTACAATGAGCAGTTCTTC.

V and J are TRBV5-6 and TRBJ2-1; tentatively, D is TRBD1 (6 bases). CDR1 is SGHDT and CDR2 is YYEEEE in the germline V gene. This CDR3 contains 14 residues. V dropped 0 bases and J dropped 6 bases, with 10 bases sitting between them. CDR3 nucleotides: TGTGCCAGCAGCTTGGCCGGACAGCTCAATGAGCAGTTCTTC. Protein product: CASSLAGQLNEQFF.

The V gene is TRBV7-2, the J gene TRBJ1-2, with 7 bases identical to TRBD1. The ends lost 0 bases at V and 5 bases at J; junction bases unmatched: 6. The CDR3 is made up of 15 amino acids. CDR1 and CDR2 (germline): SGHTA, FQGNSA. CDR3 protein: CASSLAGVQGYGYTF. CDR3 coding DNA: TGTGCCAGCAGCTTAGCAGGGGTACAGGGGTATGGCTACACCTTC.

As DNA, the CDR3 is TGTGCCACCAGTGATCCGCGGACAGGGGGCGGCTACACCTTC. Residues: CATSDPRTGGGYTF. The V gene is TRBV24-1, the J gene TRBJ1-2; the match to TRBD1 covers 11 bases. Germline V gives CDR1 KGHDR, CDR2 SFDVKD. Trimming cost V 3 bases and J 8 bases; bases outside gene matches: 4. This CDR3 comprises 14 residues.

This rearrangement joins TRBV7-3 to TRBJ2-3; D is unclear. The V end was cut by 3 bases, the J end by 4 bases, with 11 bases between. The CDR3 has 14 residues. The germline CDR1 and CDR2 sequences are SGHTA and FQGTGA. The CDR3 coding sequence is TGTGCCAGCAGCTTGGGTTTGAGGCCAGATACGCAGTATTTT. Translation: CASSLGLRPDTQYF.

This chain uses TRBV28 with TRBJ2-7; no clear D gene. The CDR3 consists of 11 residues. Deletions cut 4 bases from V and 3 bases from J, with 4 bases between. CDR1 is MDHEN, CDR2 SYDVKM, per germline. CDR3 DNA sequence: TGTGCCAGCAGTTCCCACTACGAGCAGTACTTC. Translating gives CASSSHYEQYF.

The chain recombines TRBV7-2 with TRBJ2-3; possible D gene TRBD2, 6 bases. CDR1 is SGHTA, CDR2 FQGNSA, per germline. The CDR3 extends over 15 amino acids. Trimming shortened V by 0 bases and J by 0 bases, and 7 bases separated the two germline ends. CDR3 sequence: CASSLAGGSTDTQYF. CDR3 nucleotides: TGTGCCAGCAGCTTAGCCGGGGGTAGCACAGATACGCAGTATTTT.